Listed below are T cell receptor beta chains from one sample, sequenced in a study of control samples from healthy donors and cancer patients. The assay was immunoSEQ multiplex PCR, and TCRdb's table has in-frame clones only and misses some. This sample has about 120,000 clones, with about 90% found just once. Sequenced material: blood. The receptors stem from a man aged 45-65 years in good health. The conserved cysteine and the conserved F or W are not part of the CDR3 here. Each record gives: J gene, V gene, CDR3 protein.

>TRBJ1-2|TRBV12-3/TRBV12-4
ASRMDGYYGYT
>TRBJ2-7|TRBV19
ASGPPYEQY
>TRBJ2-5|TRBV7-9
ASSLPGAETQY
>TRBJ2-3|TRBV27
ASSLTSGGYGDTQY
>TRBJ1-5|TRBV2
ASSVGQGRNQPQH
>TRBJ2-3|TRBV18
ASSPKFSSGVSTDTQY
>TRBJ2-7|TRBV11-2
ASSLQAGGRSEQY
>TRBJ2-2|TRBV18
ASSPGGKVGELF
>TRBJ1-1|TRBV5-4
ASASGAF
>TRBJ2-5|TRBV27
ASRPSRTVFQETQY
>TRBJ1-1|TRBV18
ASSPDRGRTEAF
>TRBJ2-3|TRBV3-1/TRBV3-2
ASTPGLSPDTQY
>TRBJ1-1|TRBV5-1
ASSLGPAGYTEAF
>TRBJ1-1|TRBV27
ASSLKAVTEAF
>TRBJ2-6|TRBV10-3
AISDRTNSGANVLT
>TRBJ2-7|TRBV27
ASSFRGGTPYYEQY
>TRBJ2-2|TRBV2
ASSGPKSNTGELF
>TRBJ1-4|TRBV5-1
ASSPRDRNEKLF
>TRBJ1-2|TRBV5-8
ASSAEGLWHYGYT
>TRBJ2-4|TRBV29-1
SVRATLGKNIQY
>TRBJ1-1|TRBV6-5
ASSRVGGNTEAF
>TRBJ2-5|TRBV10-2
ASRTPPEGTQY
>TRBJ1-2|TRBV6-1
ASSDGANYGYT
>TRBJ1-1|TRBV5-1
ASSFAGAPMNTEAF
>TRBJ1-1|TRBV2
ASSEGWYAEAF
>TRBJ1-2|TRBV7-9
ASSLATGGSGYT
>TRBJ2-3|TRBV7-9
ASSGPGTEFTDTQY
>TRBJ1-1|TRBV29-1
SVVRTETNTEAF
>TRBJ1-4|TRBV18
ASSPLQEGAGKLF
>TRBJ1-2|TRBV11-2
ASSPGQEGGYT
>TRBJ1-4|TRBV27
ASSSLTGEYEKLF
>TRBJ1-1|TRBV6-5
ASSWGTGWRNTEAF
>TRBJ1-5|TRBV3-1/TRBV3-2
ASSLRDREDQPQH
>TRBJ1-4|TRBV7-2
ASSFGRREKLF
>TRBJ1-6|TRBV7-6
ASSLATGRGNSPLH
>TRBJ1-2|TRBV30
AWSKGEEGYGYT
>TRBJ2-7|TRBV6-1
ASSLANEQY
>TRBJ2-2|TRBV10-3
AISESTASATGELF
>TRBJ1-1|TRBV6-6
ASSDPTGRTTEAF
>TRBJ2-3|TRBV7-9
ASSLEGFTDTQY
>TRBJ1-1|TRBV14
ASSRTGGNTEAF